One sample yielded the 22 T cell receptor beta chains listed below, sequenced in a study of blood T cell repertoires in COVID-19. Sequencing was performed with immunoSEQ multiplex PCR; in TCRdb, only in-frame clones are kept and a portion is missing. This repertoire shows 150,000 or so clones, approximately 82% found once; its top ten account for 4% to 4.5%. Sequenced input: PBMCs or T cells enriched from blood (not recorded which). The source is a woman aged 45-59 years who had recovered from COVID-19.

This clone was seen more than once but under ten times. The V and J genes are TRBV19 and TRBJ1-5, with TRBD1 identical over 7 bases. The CDR3 runs to 14 residues. Trimming took 5 bases from V and 7 from J; bases not matched to a gene: 8. The germline V gene has CDR1 LNHDA and CDR2 SQIVND (reference sequence). The CDR3 nucleotides read TGTGCCAGTAGTCTCACAGGGGTGAGGCAGCCCCAGCATTTT. Its protein product is CASSLTGVRQPQHF.

V usage is TRBV3-1 (or the pseudogene TRBV3-2) and J usage is TRBJ2-2, with D uncertain. V lost 1 base to trimming and J lost 6 bases, with 6 bases between them. The germline V gene encodes CDR1 LGHDT and CDR2 YNNKEL (reference sequence). This CDR3 contains 13 residues. CDR3 nucleotide sequence: TGTGCCAGCAGCCAAGTCACATCCGGGGAGCTGTTTTTT. Protein product: CASSQVTSGELFF.

The chain uses TRBV27 and TRBJ2-5, with TRBD2 identical over 12 bases. The CDR3 has 15 amino acids. V gave up 4 bases and J gave up 5 bases; unmatched junction bases: 5. Germline CDR1 is MNHEY and CDR2 is SMNVEV (reference sequence). For the CDR3, the DNA is TGTGCCAGCAGTTGGCGCCTAGCGGGAGGGGAGACCCAGTACTTC. This encodes CASSWRLAGGETQYF.

The J gene is TRBJ2-3, the V gene TRBV5-1, with 10 bases that match TRBD2. Germline CDR1 SGHRS, CDR2 YFSETQ. V shed 1 base, J shed 6 bases, and the junction held 8 bases outside the gene matches. The CDR3 runs 16 residues. CDR3 DNA: TGCGCCAGCAGCTTGAGAGCGGGAGGGCGGGAGGATACGCAGTATTTT. It is translated as CASSLRAGGREDTQYF.

This sequence joins TRBV21-1 and TRBJ1-5; TRBD1 was called by the table and not checked on the DNA. TRBV21-1 is shown as a pseudogene. There are 15 residues in the CDR3. CDR3 nucleotides: TGTGCCAGCAGCAAAGGGAACAGGGTCCCTCAGCCCCAGCATTTT. Protein product: CASSKGNRVPQPQHF.

This clone appeared a single time. The J gene is TRBJ1-5, the V gene TRBV28, with D tentatively TRBD1 (5 bases). The V end lost 5 bases, the J end lost 5 bases, and 13 bases lay between the germline ends. The germline CDR1 and CDR2 sequences are MDHEN and SYDVKM. The CDR3 totals 14 residues. CDR3 loop: CASSLQGGYQPQHF. The CDR3 coding sequence is TGTGCCAGCAGTCTGCAGGGTGGGTATCAGCCCCAGCATTTT.

This chain uses TRBV6-5 with TRBJ2-3, with 7 bases lining up with TRBD1. This CDR3 contains 15 residues. V trimming: 0 bases; J trimming: 4 bases; junction bases outside the gene matches: 4. Germline V gives CDR1 MNHEY, CDR2 SVGAGI. DNA for the CDR3: TGTGCCAGCAGTTACTCTAGAGGGGGCGCAGATACGCAGTATTTT. Translating it yields CASSYSRGGADTQYF.

The chain carries TRBV6-5 and TRBJ2-2; tentative D call: TRBD2 (5 bases). The V end was cut by 8 bases, the J end by 4 bases, with 14 bases between. Germline-derived CDR1 and CDR2 are MNHEY and SVGAGI. This CDR3 is 14 amino acids long. As DNA, the CDR3 is TGTGCCAGCGTCCTGGACTCGGGCACCGGGGAGCTGTTTTTT. Its translation: CASVLDSGTGELFF.

This sequence joins TRBV11-2 and TRBJ2-3; 10 bases are shared with TRBD1. Germline V gives CDR1 SGHAT, CDR2 FQNNGV. The V and J ends lost 4 bases and 1 base, in that order; junction bases with no gene match: 2. CDR3 length equals 15 residues. CDR3 in DNA: TGTGCCAGCAGCTCCGGGACAGGGGGCACAGATACGCAGTATTTT. Translated, it gives CASSSGTGGTDTQYF.

This clone was seen only once. The chain uses TRBV7-9 and TRBJ2-1; D gene uncertain. Trimming removed 1 base from V and 5 bases from J, with 9 bases in between. The CDR3 length is 14 residues. Germline CDR1 SEHNR, CDR2 FQNEAQ (reference sequence). CDR3 nucleotides: TGTGCCAGCAGCTTAGGAGGTCAGAACAATGAGCAGTTCTTC. It is translated as CASSLGGQNNEQFF.

The chain joins TRBV2 to TRBJ2-3; D might be TRBD2 (6 bases). This CDR3 comprises 12 residues. Germline V gene sequence: CDR1 SNHLY, CDR2 FYNNEI. Trimming stripped 8 bases from V and 5 bases from J, with 11 bases between. The CDR3 DNA reads as TGTGCCAGCCCGGCCGGGAGAGATACGCAGTATTTT. It specifies CASPAGRDTQYF.

This rearrangement joins TRBV2 to TRBJ1-1; TRBD1 matches at 8 bases. The trim removed 5 bases at V and 3 bases at J, leaving 11 bases unmatched. Germline V lookup: CDR1 SNHLY, CDR2 FYNNEI. The CDR3 runs to 16 residues. The chain's CDR3 is CASSFRTGLVDTEAFF. CDR3 nucleotide sequence: TGTGCCAGCAGTTTCCGGACAGGGCTGGTCGACACTGAAGCTTTCTTT.

The J gene is TRBJ2-1, the V gene TRBV4-1; TRBD2 aligns across 7 bases. There are 16 residues in the CDR3. Germline V lookup: CDR1 MGHRA, CDR2 YSYEKL. The V and J ends lost 0 bases and 4 bases, in that order; junction bases with no gene match: 6. This CDR3 reads CASSQDLSSGYNEQFF. CDR3 DNA: TGCGCCAGCAGCCAAGATTTGTCTAGCGGTTACAATGAGCAGTTCTTC.

This rearrangement joins TRBV18 to TRBJ2-5, with 13 bases matching TRBD2. The CDR3 has 15 amino acids. Trimming took 2 bases from V and 5 from J; bases not matched to a gene: 2. Germline V CDR1 and CDR2: KGHSH, LQKENI. CDR3 bases: TGTGCCAGCTCACCAGGACTAGCGGGAGTTGAGACCCAGTACTTC. It encodes CASSPGLAGVETQYF.

The chain has TRBV12-3 or TRBV12-4 and TRBJ1-1; weak D call: TRBD1 (5 bases). CDR3 length: 13 amino acids. Trimming stripped 3 bases from V and 7 bases from J, with 12 bases between. This CDR3 is CASSFFGGNEAFF. The CDR3 nucleotides are TGTGCCAGCAGTTTTTTCGGGGGGAATGAAGCTTTCTTT.

The chain recombines TRBV28 with TRBJ1-1; D is undetermined. Germline V gives CDR1 MDHEN, CDR2 SYDVKM. The CDR3 extends over 14 amino acids. The V and J ends lost 7 bases and 4 bases respectively, with 16 bases between them. In DNA, the CDR3 is TGTGCCAGCACCATTGGCGGGTCGGGCACTGAAGCTTTCTTT. It specifies CASTIGGSGTEAFF.

This sequence joins TRBV6-6 and TRBJ2-2; TRBD1 might be the D (5 bases). CDR1 is MNHNY and CDR2 is SVGAGI in the germline V gene (reference sequence). CDR3 length: 15 amino acids. The V gene lost 2 bases and the J gene lost 1 base, with 8 bases spanning the gap. The DNA for the CDR3 is TGTGCCAGCAGTTACCGCGGACAGAACACCGGGGAGCTGTTTTTT. Protein product: CASSYRGQNTGELFF.

A single count supports this clone. The chain joins TRBV5-1 to TRBJ2-2; D may be TRBD1 (6 bases). This CDR3 contains 16 residues. The germline V gene has CDR1 SGHRS and CDR2 YFSETQ. V was cut by 4 bases and J by 6 bases, with 19 bases left in between. The CDR3 spells CASSPGTGSGSGELFF. The CDR3 DNA follows: TGCGCCAGCAGCCCCGGAACAGGGTCGGGGTCCGGGGAGCTGTTTTTT.

The V call is TRBV6-4, the J call TRBJ2-2, with TRBD2 as a possible D gene (6 bases). The CDR3 length is 17 residues. Germline CDR1 reads MRHNA; CDR2 reads SNTAGT. The ends were cut back, 7 bases at V and 3 bases at J, with 21 bases in the middle. In nucleotides, the CDR3 is TGTGCCAGCACCCCACATAGCGGAGGGGTTGACACCGGGGAGCTGTTTTTT. Translating gives CASTPHSGGVDTGELFF.

The V and J genes are TRBV28 and TRBJ1-1; D is uncertain. This CDR3 region has 13 residues. Germline loops: CDR1 MDHEN, CDR2 SYDVKM. The V gene lost 2 bases and the J gene lost 8 bases, with 12 bases spanning the gap. In DNA form, the CDR3 reads TGTGCCAGCAGTTTAGGATTTTCAGGCGAAGCTTTCTTT. Translating it yields CASSLGFSGEAFF. The full variable domain, its missing parts supplied by reference TRBV28 and TRBJ1-1, is DVKVTQSSRYLVKRTGEKVFLECVQDMDHENMFWYRQDPGLGLRLIYFSYDVKMKEKGDIPEGYSVSREKKERFSLILESASTNQTSMYLCASSLGFSGEAFFGQGTRLTVV.

The chain combines TRBV7-2 with TRBJ2-2, with D perhaps TRBD2 (5 bases). Trimming left V 6 bases short and J 7 bases short, with 21 bases between. The CDR3 has 16 amino acids. The germline gives CDR1 SGHTA, CDR2 FQGNSA. CDR3 DNA sequence: TGTGCCAGCAGTCCCTCGGGTAGGGAGTCGGGCGGGGAGCTGTTTTTT. It specifies CASSPSGRESGGELFF.

CDR3 sequence reads: CASTQGTTPNEKLFF. Here the CDR3 DNA reads TGCGCCAGCACCCAGGGGACCACTCCTAATGAAAAACTGTTTTTT. The chain combines TRBV5-1 with TRBJ1-4, with D perhaps TRBD1 (6 bases). V was pared by 6 bases and J by 3 bases, with 15 bases between. The CDR3 has 15 amino acids. Per germline, CDR1 SGHRS and CDR2 YFSETQ.